This passage covers 9 T cell receptor beta chains from one sample sequenced in a study of glioma-infiltrating T cells. Using RNA template, CDR3s of TCR alpha and beta were amplified with iRepertoire arm-PCR. One entry per CDR3 protein, called by TCRdb with MiXCR from the multiplex PCR reads. Counted here are approximately 400,000 distinct CDR3 sequences, roughly two fifths occurring once; the ten biggest clones make up about 12%. Sequenced input: glioma tissue, nonneoplastic brain tissue, or PBMCs (not recorded which). These receptors were collected from a human donor with low-grade glioma or glioblastoma, undergoing nonglioma brain surgery, or in good health (not recorded which).

The chain has TRBV28 and TRBJ2-1; the D gene is possibly TRBD2 (6 bases). The CDR3 runs 18 residues. CDR1 and CDR2 from the germline V gene are MDHEN and SYDVKM. V was pared by 6 bases and J by 0 bases, with 21 bases between. The CDR3 DNA sequence: TGTGCCAGCAGCACCCCACGTGGTGAGGAGGGCTCCTACAATGAGCAGTTCTTC. Translation gives CASSTPRGEEGSYNEQFF.

This clonotype appeared a few times. The chain is built from TRBV10-2 and TRBJ1-3, with unresolved D. This CDR3 is 12 amino acids long. V was shortened by 4 bases and J by 7 bases, with 8 bases between the two germline ends. Germline V CDR1 and CDR2: WSHSY, SAAADI. This chain's CDR3 is CASSVAENTIYF. The CDR3 coding sequence is TGCGCCAGCAGTGTGGCGGAGAACACCATATATTTT.

Details on this clonotype: This could be a read error, since a much larger clone is one nucleotide away. The V call is TRBV24-1, the J call TRBJ2-1, with 7 bases fitting TRBD2. This CDR3 spans 14 amino acids. The V segment lost 6 bases and the J segment 4 bases; nucleotides outside the gene matches: 5. CDR1 and CDR2 from the germline V gene are KGHDR and SFDVKD. CDR3 sequence: CATSPGGLYNEQFF. The CDR3 nucleotides read TGTGCCACCAGTCCGGGGGGACTGTACAATGAGCAGTTCTTC.

V is TRBV4-2 and J is TRBJ1-2; D uncertain. Germline CDR1 LGHNA, CDR2 YNFKEQ. This CDR3 has 13 residues. V was shortened by 4 bases and J by 3 bases, with 9 bases between the two germline ends. As DNA, the CDR3 is TGTGCCAGCAGCCCCACCCCGGACTATGGCTACACCTTC. Residues: CASSPTPDYGYTF.

With respect to this clonotype: Possible read error: a much larger clone is one base away. The chain uses TRBV6-5 and TRBJ2-7, with D possibly matching TRBD2 (5 bases). CDR3 length: 15 residues. Germline CDR1 and CDR2: MNHEY and SVGAGI. The CDR3 is CASSNSIPTNHEQYF. The DNA for the CDR3 is TGTGCCAGCAGTAACTCGATCCCGACTAACCACGAGCAGTACTTC.

This clonotype was seen many times. V gene TRBV20-1 combines with J gene TRBJ2-7; D ambiguous. Trimming cost V 3 bases and J 4 bases, with 10 bases left between them. In germline, CDR1 is DFQATT, CDR2 SNEGSKA (reference sequence). This CDR3 has 12 amino acids. CDR3 bases: TGCAGTGCTAGCAACCTAGGTTACGAGCAGTACTTC. It is translated as CSASNLGYEQYF.

This clonotype was recorded many times. This CDR3 is CASSLLAASTDTQYF. The DNA for the CDR3 is TGTGCCAGCAGTTTACTAGCGGCTAGCACAGATACGCAGTATTTT. The gene calls are TRBV6-1 and TRBJ2-3, with 8 bases fitting TRBD2. V lost 5 bases, J lost 0 bases, and 4 bases stayed unmatched. The CDR3 has 15 amino acids. Germline V gene data show CDR1 as MNHNS and CDR2 as SASEGT.

This clonotype was seen more than once but under ten times. This chain links TRBV5-5 with TRBJ1-4; D call uncertain. V shed 4 bases and J shed 6 bases, with 22 bases lying between them. The CDR3 is 17 residues long. Per germline, CDR1 SGHKS and CDR2 YYEKEE (reference sequence). The DNA of the CDR3 is TGTGCCAGCAGCCAGAGGGCCGCCGCCGCGTCGGATGAAAAACTGTTTTTT. Protein sequence: CASSQRAAAASDEKLFF.

The V call is TRBV20-1, the J call TRBJ1-5, with 9 nucleotides matching TRBD1. The CDR3 sequence is 13 residues long. After removal of 5 bases from V and 2 bases from J, the junction contained 1 base not matched to a gene. Per germline, CDR1 DFQATT and CDR2 SNEGSKA (reference sequence). In DNA, the CDR3 is TGCAGTGCTTGGACAGGGGGCAATCAGCCCCAGCATTTT. Amino acid sequence: CSAWTGGNQPQHF.